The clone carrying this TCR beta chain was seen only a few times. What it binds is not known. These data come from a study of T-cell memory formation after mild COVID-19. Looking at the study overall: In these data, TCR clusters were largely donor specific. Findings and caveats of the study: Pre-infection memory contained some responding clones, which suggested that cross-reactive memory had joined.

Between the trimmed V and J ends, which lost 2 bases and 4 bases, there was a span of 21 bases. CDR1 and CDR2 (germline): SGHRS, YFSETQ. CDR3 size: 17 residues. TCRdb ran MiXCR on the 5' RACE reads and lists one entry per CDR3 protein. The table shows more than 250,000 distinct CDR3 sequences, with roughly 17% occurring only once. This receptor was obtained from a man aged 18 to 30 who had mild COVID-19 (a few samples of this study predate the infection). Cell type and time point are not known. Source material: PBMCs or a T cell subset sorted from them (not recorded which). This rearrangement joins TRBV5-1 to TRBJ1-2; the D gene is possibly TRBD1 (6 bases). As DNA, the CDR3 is TGCGCCAGCAGCTTTTTCGAAGGAGGGGGTTTAGGCTATGGCTACACCTTC. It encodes CASSFFEGGGLGYGYTF.